This T cell receptor (beta chain) was identified in a study of blood T cell repertoires in COVID-19. Only in-frame clones appear in the TCRdb table, and some are missing; sequencing was by immunoSEQ multiplex PCR. The sample holds roughly 200,000 clones, around nine tenths seen once. The source is a man aged 55 to 70 who had recovered from COVID-19. The source material was peripheral blood.

CDR3 nucleotides: TGTGCCTGGAGTGTACAGGGTAATTCACCCCTCCACTTT. Translation: CAWSVQGNSPLHF. The V call is TRBV30, the J call TRBJ1-6; tentatively, D is TRBD1 (6 bases). The CDR3 totals 13 residues. V dropped 0 bases and J dropped 6 bases, with 6 bases sitting between them. Germline V CDR1 and CDR2: GTSNPN, SVGIG (reference sequence). The whole variable domain, filled in from reference TRBV30 and TRBJ1-6, reads SQTIHQWPATLVQPVGSPLSLECTVEGTSNPNLYWYRQAAGRGLQLLFYSVGIGQISSEVPQNLSASRPQDRQFILSSKKLLLSDSGFYLCAWSVQGNSPLHFGNGTRLTVT.